The clone carrying this T cell receptor beta chain was counted ten times or more. Documented time point: newly diagnosed GD, antithyroid drugs for less than 3 months. With RNA extracted from PBMCs as input, the TCR library was made. These data belong to a study of regulatory T cells in long-lasting Graves disease. Relying on iRepertoire HTBI primers and Arm-PCR of CDR3 regions, the team built TCR beta libraries. TCRdb ran MiXCR on the multiplex PCR reads and lists one entry per CDR3 protein. The repertoire holds approximately 400,000 distinct CDR3 sequences, with about 15% as singletons. The CDR3 totals 10 residues. Trimming cost V 8 bases and J 2 bases, with 4 bases left between them. Germline V gives CDR1 SNHLY, CDR2 FYNNEI. These data also formed part of another study, on T cells in Graves' hyperthyroidism and ophthalmopathy. Per that paper: Carried out on the TCR CDR3, a first-round RT-PCR used the HTBI primer set. Among clonotypes expanded in thyroid above 0.001, most were also found in blood.

The material sequenced was peripheral blood mononuclear cells (PBMCs), taken at new diagnosis, from a patient treated with antithyroid drugs. The genes are TRBV2 and TRBJ2-7; D is ambiguous. The clonotype comes from a woman between 40 and 50 years old with Graves disease. The CDR3 is CASRAYEQYF. DNA of the CDR3: TGTGCCAGCCGCGCCTACGAGCAGTACTTC.